A selection of T cell receptor beta chains follows, all from one sample in a study of beta chain features in type 1 diabetes. Sequencing used immunoSEQ multiplex PCR; TCRdb keeps in-frame clones, though not all of them. The sample contains 240,000 or so clones, approximately 15% of which appear only once. Sequencing input: naive CD4+ T cells from blood. Source of these receptors: a man aged 30 to 39 with type 1 diabetes. The CDR3 runs from the conserved cysteine through the conserved F or W. The order of the fields is clone size, D gene, V gene, J gene, CDR3 protein, CDR3 DNA. A D gene is named only where the DNA matches it firmly. The listing skips clone size in some rows; elsewhere it reads once, few, many or a size class.

clone_size: few
d_call: NA
v_call: TRBV7-9
j_call: TRBJ1-1
cdr3_aa: CASSLEGLTEAFF
cdr3_nt: TGTGCCAGCAGCTTAGAAGGACTCACTGAAGCTTTCTTT

clone_size: NA
d_call: NA
v_call: TRBV9
j_call: TRBJ2-3
cdr3_aa: CASSGSRGDTQYF
cdr3_nt: TGTGCCAGCAGCGGGTCCCGGGGGGATACGCAGTATTTT

clone_size: NA
d_call: NA
v_call: TRBV10-3
j_call: TRBJ1-5
cdr3_aa: CAISESRVGQPQHF
cdr3_nt: TGTGCCATCAGTGAGAGCCGGGTTGGGCAGCCCCAGCATTTT

clone_size: few
d_call: TRBD1
v_call: TRBV7-9
j_call: TRBJ2-5
cdr3_aa: CASSLDRAETQYF
cdr3_nt: TGTGCCAGCAGCTTGGACAGGGCAGAGACCCAGTACTTC

clone_size: NA
d_call: NA
v_call: TRBV4-1
j_call: TRBJ2-7
cdr3_aa: CASSQDQQIYEQYF
cdr3_nt: TGCGCCAGCAGCCAAGATCAACAAATCTACGAGCAGTACTTC

clone_size: NA
d_call: NA
v_call: TRBV5-1
j_call: TRBJ1-5
cdr3_aa: CASSSDSNQPQHF
cdr3_nt: TGCGCCAGCAGCTCGGACAGTAATCAGCCCCAGCATTTT

clone_size: NA
d_call: NA
v_call: TRBV30
j_call: TRBJ1-4
cdr3_aa: CAWSTGNNEKLFF
cdr3_nt: TGTGCCTGGAGTACAGGGAATAATGAAAAACTGTTTTTT

clone_size: NA
d_call: TRBD1
v_call: TRBV5-1
j_call: TRBJ1-2
cdr3_aa: CASSLVPGTGVSIGYTF
cdr3_nt: TGCGCCAGCAGCTTGGTACCGGGGACAGGAGTCTCTATTGGCTACACCTTC

clone_size: NA
d_call: NA
v_call: TRBV27
j_call: TRBJ1-1
cdr3_aa: CASSLRGTEAFF
cdr3_nt: TGTGCCAGCAGTTTACGAGGCACTGAAGCTTTCTTT

clone_size: NA
d_call: TRBD2
v_call: TRBV6-5
j_call: TRBJ2-3
cdr3_aa: CASSYSGGSTDTQYF
cdr3_nt: TGTGCCAGCAGTTACTCCGGGGGGTCCACAGATACGCAGTATTTT

clone_size: NA
d_call: NA
v_call: TRBV11-2
j_call: TRBJ2-7
cdr3_aa: CASSLVSSYEQYF
cdr3_nt: TGTGCCAGCAGCTTAGTCAGCTCCTACGAGCAGTACTTC

clone_size: few
d_call: NA
v_call: TRBV4-2
j_call: TRBJ2-1
cdr3_aa: CASSQLQTGTNQFF
cdr3_nt: TGTGCCAGCAGCCAGCTCCAGACGGGTACCAACCAGTTCTTC

clone_size: NA
d_call: TRBD1
v_call: TRBV6-5
j_call: TRBJ1-2
cdr3_aa: CASRTGALGYTF
cdr3_nt: TGTGCCAGCCGTACAGGGGCCCTTGGCTACACCTTC

clone_size: NA
d_call: TRBD2
v_call: TRBV27
j_call: TRBJ2-2
cdr3_aa: CASSLRPAGGGTGELFF
cdr3_nt: TGTGCCAGCAGCTTACGACCAGCGGGAGGCGGGACCGGGGAGCTGTTTTTT

clone_size: few
d_call: NA
v_call: TRBV27
j_call: TRBJ2-3
cdr3_aa: CASSLGVSPRTDTQYF
cdr3_nt: TGTGCCAGCTCCCTAGGAGTCAGCCCACGCACAGATACGCAGTATTTT

clone_size: NA
d_call: TRBD2
v_call: TRBV6-5
j_call: TRBJ2-5
cdr3_aa: CASRRGLAGGETQYF
cdr3_nt: TGTGCCAGCAGACGCGGACTAGCGGGAGGGGAGACCCAGTACTTC

clone_size: NA
d_call: TRBD1
v_call: TRBV4-2
j_call: TRBJ1-6
cdr3_aa: CASSQIETGDSPLHF
cdr3_nt: TGTGCCAGCAGCCAAATTGAAACAGGGGATTCACCCCTCCACTTT

clone_size: NA
d_call: NA
v_call: TRBV11-3
j_call: TRBJ1-2
cdr3_aa: CASSLVSAGRNYGYTF
cdr3_nt: TGTGCCAGCAGCTTAGTAAGCGCAGGGCGTAACTATGGCTACACCTTC

clone_size: few
d_call: NA
v_call: TRBV27
j_call: TRBJ1-4
cdr3_aa: CASSFSGSNEKLFF
cdr3_nt: TGTGCCAGCAGTTTCTCGGGGTCAAATGAAAAACTGTTTTTT

clone_size: few
d_call: NA
v_call: TRBV15
j_call: TRBJ2-7
cdr3_aa: CATSKLAASEQYF
cdr3_nt: TGTGCCACCAGCAAGTTAGCGGCTTCCGAGCAGTACTTC